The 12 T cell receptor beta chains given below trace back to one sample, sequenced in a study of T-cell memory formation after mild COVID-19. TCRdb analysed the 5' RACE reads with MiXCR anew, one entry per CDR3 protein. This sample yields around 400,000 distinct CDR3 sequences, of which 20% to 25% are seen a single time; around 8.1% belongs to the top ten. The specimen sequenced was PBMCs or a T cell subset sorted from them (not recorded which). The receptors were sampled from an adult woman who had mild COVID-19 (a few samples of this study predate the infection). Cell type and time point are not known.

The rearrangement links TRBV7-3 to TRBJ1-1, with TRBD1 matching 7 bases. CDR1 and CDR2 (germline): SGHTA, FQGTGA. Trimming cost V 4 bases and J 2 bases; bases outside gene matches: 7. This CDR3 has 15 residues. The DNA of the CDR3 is TGTGCCAGCAGCTCCGACAGGGTTCGAAACACTGAAGCTTTCTTT. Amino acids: CASSSDRVRNTEAFF.

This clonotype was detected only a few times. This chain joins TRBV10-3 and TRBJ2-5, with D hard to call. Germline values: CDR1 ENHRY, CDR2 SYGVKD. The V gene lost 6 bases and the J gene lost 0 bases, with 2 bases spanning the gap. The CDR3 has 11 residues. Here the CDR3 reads CAIRDQETQYF. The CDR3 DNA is TGTGCCATCAGGGACCAAGAGACCCAGTACTTC.

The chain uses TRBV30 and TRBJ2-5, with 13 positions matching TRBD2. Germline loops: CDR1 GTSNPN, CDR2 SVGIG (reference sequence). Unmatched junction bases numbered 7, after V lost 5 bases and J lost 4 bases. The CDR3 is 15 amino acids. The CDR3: CAWDTSGRALETQYF. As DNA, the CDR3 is TGTGCCTGGGACACTAGCGGGAGGGCCTTAGAGACCCAGTACTTC. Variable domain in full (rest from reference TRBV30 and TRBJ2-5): SQTIHQWPATLVQPVGSPLSLECTVEGTSNPNLYWYRQAAGRGLQLLFYSVGIGQISSEVPQNLSASRPQDRQFILSSKKLLLSDSGFYLCAWDTSGRALETQYFGPGTRLLVL.

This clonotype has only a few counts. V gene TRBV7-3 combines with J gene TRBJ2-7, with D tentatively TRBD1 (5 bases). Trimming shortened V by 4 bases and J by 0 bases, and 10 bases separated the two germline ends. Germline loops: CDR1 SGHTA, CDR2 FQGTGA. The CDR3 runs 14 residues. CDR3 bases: TGTGCCAGCAGCTACGACAGCAACTCCTACGAGCAGTACTTC. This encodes CASSYDSNSYEQYF.

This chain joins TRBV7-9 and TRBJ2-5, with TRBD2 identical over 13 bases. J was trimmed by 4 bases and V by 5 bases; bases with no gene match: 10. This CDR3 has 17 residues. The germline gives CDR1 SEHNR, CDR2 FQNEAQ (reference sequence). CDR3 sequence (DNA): TGTGCCAGCAGCCGGACTAGCGGGAGTCCGGACGGAGAGACCCAGTACTTC. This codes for CASSRTSGSPDGETQYF.

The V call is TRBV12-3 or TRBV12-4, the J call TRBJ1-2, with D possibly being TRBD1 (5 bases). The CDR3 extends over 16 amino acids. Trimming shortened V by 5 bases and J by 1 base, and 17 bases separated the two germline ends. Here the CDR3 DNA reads TGTGCCAGCAGTCGTCAAGGACAAGGTGGTAACTATGGCTACACCTTC. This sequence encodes CASSRQGQGGNYGYTF.

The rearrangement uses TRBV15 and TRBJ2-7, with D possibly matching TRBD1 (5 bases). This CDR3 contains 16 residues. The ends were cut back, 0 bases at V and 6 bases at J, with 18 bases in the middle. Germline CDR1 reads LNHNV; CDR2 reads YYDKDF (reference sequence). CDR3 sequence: CATSRDQDKSSSEQYF. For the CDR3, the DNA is TGTGCCACCAGCAGAGATCAGGACAAATCTTCGTCCGAGCAGTACTTC.

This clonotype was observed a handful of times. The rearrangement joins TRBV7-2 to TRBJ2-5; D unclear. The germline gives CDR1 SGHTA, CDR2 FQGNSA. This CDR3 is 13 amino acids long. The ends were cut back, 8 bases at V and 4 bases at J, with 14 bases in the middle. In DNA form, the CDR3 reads TGTGCCAGCCGTCGGTCAGAGATAGAGACCCAGTACTTC. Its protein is CASRRSEIETQYF.

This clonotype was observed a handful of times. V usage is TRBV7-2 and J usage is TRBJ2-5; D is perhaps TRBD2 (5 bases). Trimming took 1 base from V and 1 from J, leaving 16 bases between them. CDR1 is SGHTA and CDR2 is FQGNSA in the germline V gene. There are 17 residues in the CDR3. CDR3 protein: CASSLVPSSPFQETQYF. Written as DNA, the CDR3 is TGTGCCAGCAGCTTAGTCCCTAGCTCACCTTTCCAAGAGACCCAGTACTTC.

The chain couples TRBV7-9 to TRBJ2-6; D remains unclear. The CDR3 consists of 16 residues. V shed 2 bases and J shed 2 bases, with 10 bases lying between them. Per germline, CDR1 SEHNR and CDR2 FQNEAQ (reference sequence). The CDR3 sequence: CASSLWSGTGANVLTF. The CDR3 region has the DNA TGTGCCAGCAGCTTATGGTCTGGGACTGGGGCCAACGTCCTGACTTTC.

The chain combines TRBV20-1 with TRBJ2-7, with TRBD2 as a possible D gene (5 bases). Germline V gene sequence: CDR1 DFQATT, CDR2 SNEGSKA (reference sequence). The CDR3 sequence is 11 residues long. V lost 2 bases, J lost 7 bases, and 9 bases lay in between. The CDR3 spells CSARKAVEQYF. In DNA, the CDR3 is TGCAGTGCTAGAAAAGCGGTGGAGCAGTACTTC.

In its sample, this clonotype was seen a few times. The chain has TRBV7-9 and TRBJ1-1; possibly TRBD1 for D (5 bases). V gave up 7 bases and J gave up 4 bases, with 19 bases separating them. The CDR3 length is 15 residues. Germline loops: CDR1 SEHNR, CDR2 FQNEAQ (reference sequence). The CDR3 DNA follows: TGTGCCAGCACCCGGGGGAGCAGCCAAGGCACTGAAGCTTTCTTT. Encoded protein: CASTRGSSQGTEAFF.